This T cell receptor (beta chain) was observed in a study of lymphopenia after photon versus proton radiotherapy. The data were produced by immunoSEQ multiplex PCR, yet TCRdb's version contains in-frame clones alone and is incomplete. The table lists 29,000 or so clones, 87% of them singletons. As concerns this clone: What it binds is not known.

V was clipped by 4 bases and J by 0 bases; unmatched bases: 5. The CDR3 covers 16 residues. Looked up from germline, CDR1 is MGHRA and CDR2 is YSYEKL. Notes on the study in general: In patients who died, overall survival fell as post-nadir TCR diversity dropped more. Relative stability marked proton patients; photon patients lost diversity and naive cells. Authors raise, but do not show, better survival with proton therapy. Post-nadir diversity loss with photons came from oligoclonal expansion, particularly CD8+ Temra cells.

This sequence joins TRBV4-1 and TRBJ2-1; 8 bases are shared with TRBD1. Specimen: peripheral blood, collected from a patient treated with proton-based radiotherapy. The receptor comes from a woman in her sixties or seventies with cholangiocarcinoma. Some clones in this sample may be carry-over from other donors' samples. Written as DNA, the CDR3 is TGCGCCAGCAGCCCCCGGGACAGGAGCTCCTACAATGAGCAGTTCTTC. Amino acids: CASSPRDRSSYNEQFF.